This entry features one T cell receptor beta chain sequence. This sample was taken from a study of blood T cell repertoires in COVID-19. For the study at large: The study drew acute and convalescent COVID-19 samples from the United States, Italy and Spain.

This CDR3 spans 15 amino acids. The germline V gene encodes CDR1 SGDLS and CDR2 YYNGEE. V was clipped by 2 bases and J by 2 bases; unmatched bases: 3. Original processing methods: Reference gene primer amplification yielded estimated nucleated cell counts. Profiling relied on immunoSEQ multiplex PCR, and the TCRdb table lists in-frame clones only, not all of them. V and J calls and clone size are those listed in that table; D and trimming were worked out from the DNA. The table has about 190,000 clones, more than 60% seen once; the top ten hold less than 15%. The receptor comes from a man in his forties or fifties who had recovered from COVID-19. This chain links TRBV9 with TRBJ2-1; 8 bases align to TRBD1. The sample comprised peripheral blood. The CDR3 reads CASSVEDRAYNEQFF. DNA of the CDR3: TGTGCCAGCAGCGTGGAGGACAGGGCCTACAATGAGCAGTTCTTC.